The 27 T cell receptor beta chains given below trace back to one sample, sequenced in a study of cytomegalovirus exposure and HLA in healthy donors. The study ran its PCR with 60 Vbeta and 13 Jbeta primers. Profiled with immunoSEQ multiplex PCR; TCRdb holds only in-frame clones, not every one. The sample includes around 140,000 clones, about 64% of them seen just once. Sequencing was done on a sample of PBMCs. These receptors were collected from a woman aged 40 to 50 in good health and CMV-seronegative.

The chain uses TRBV10-2 and TRBJ1-2, with 8 bases lining up with TRBD1. The CDR3 runs to 16 residues. Germline assignment: CDR1 WSHSY and CDR2 SAAADI. V dropped 0 bases and J dropped 2; count of bases not matched to a gene: 5. The CDR3: CASSESWGQVNYGYTF. Here the CDR3 DNA reads TGCGCCAGCAGTGAGTCGTGGGGACAGGTAAACTATGGCTACACCTTC.

The sample holds one count of this clone. The rearrangement links TRBV7-9 to TRBJ1-4; D is perhaps TRBD1 (6 bases). This CDR3 region has 15 residues. Germline V CDR1 and CDR2: SEHNR, FQNEAQ (reference sequence). The V and J ends lost 6 bases and 5 bases respectively, with 16 bases between them. The CDR3 nucleotides read TGTGCCAGCAGTTCTTGGACAGCGAGGAATGAAAAACTGTTTTTT. Protein: CASSSWTARNEKLFF. Full variable domain (rest looked up from reference TRBV7-9 and TRBJ1-4): DTGVSQNPRHKITKRGQNVTFRCDPISEHNRLYWYRQTLGQGPEFLTYFQNEAQLEKSRLLSDRFSAERPKGSFSTLEIQRTEQGDSAMYLCASSSWTARNEKLFFGSGTQLSVL.

The chain links TRBV6-6 to TRBJ2-2, with D tentatively TRBD1 (7 bases). V was cut by 7 bases and J by 9 bases, with 18 bases left in between. The germline CDR1 and CDR2 sequences are MNHNY and SVGAGI (reference sequence). The CDR3 is made up of 14 amino acids. The CDR3 spells CASIDGGGKRELFF. CDR3 in DNA: TGTGCCAGCATTGACGGAGGGGGCAAGAGGGAGCTGTTTTTT.

This chain uses TRBV14 with TRBJ2-1, with D tentatively TRBD2 (5 bases). Per the germline V gene, CDR1 is SGHDN and CDR2 is FVKESK. The CDR3 loop spans 15 amino acids. The V end was cut by 1 base, the J end by 7 bases, with 14 bases between. CDR3 DNA: TGTGCCAGCAGCCAAGTAGTAGGGAGTAGGAATGAGCAGTTCTTC. This translates into CASSQVVGSRNEQFF.

The rearrangement uses TRBV13 and TRBJ2-1, with 7 bases lining up with TRBD1. Germline V gene lookup returns CDR1 PRHDT and CDR2 FYEKMQ (reference sequence). The CDR3 is made up of 13 amino acids. With V trimmed by 5 bases and J by 4 bases, 2 bases remained unmatched. CDR3 sequence reads: CASSPQGYNEQFF. The CDR3 DNA follows: TGTGCCAGCAGCCCACAGGGGTACAATGAGCAGTTCTTC.

This chain uses TRBV7-3 with TRBJ2-3; TRBD2 matches 12 bases. V shed 2 bases and J 6 bases; nucleotides not matched to a gene: 0. Germline V gives CDR1 SGHTA, CDR2 FQGTGA. The CDR3 sequence is 14 residues long. Written as DNA, the CDR3 is TGTGCCAGCAGCTTAGGACTAGCGGGGGATACGCAGTATTTT. This gives the protein CASSLGLAGDTQYF.

The rearrangement joins TRBV5-1 to TRBJ2-3; TRBD2 aligns across 7 bases. Germline CDR1 SGHRS, CDR2 YFSETQ. The CDR3 is made up of 13 amino acids. The V gene end was trimmed by 6 bases and the J gene end by 9 bases; junction bases not matched to a gene: 10. CDR3 loop: CASKEAGTGTQYF. The CDR3, as DNA: TGCGCCAGCAAGGAAGCGGGAACCGGAACGCAGTATTTT.

The rearrangement joins TRBV11-1 to TRBJ2-3, with TRBD1 identical over 10 bases. In germline, CDR1 is SGHAT, CDR2 FQDESV (reference sequence). The CDR3 contains 15 residues. V shed 5 bases and J 6 bases; nucleotides not matched to a gene: 8. CDR3 sequence reads: CASSLGGQGGDTQYF. CDR3 in DNA: TGTGCCAGCAGCCTAGGCGGACAGGGGGGGGATACGCAGTATTTT.

Remarks on this clone: Relative to the germline gene, one junction end is altered; a read error may explain this. The chain is built from TRBV5-1 and TRBJ2-5, with 9 bases lining up with TRBD1. The CDR3 spans 13 residues. CDR1 and CDR2 (germline): SGHRS, YFSETQ. The DNA for the CDR3 is TGCGCCAACAGCTGGGACAGGGTGGAGACCCAGTACTTC. It is translated as CANSWDRVETQYF.

This clone appeared a few times. J is TRBJ2-3 and V is TRBV5-8; 13 bases are shared with TRBD2. Losses at the gene ends were 4 bases for V and 2 bases for J; bases not matched to a gene: 7. The germline gives CDR1 SGHTS, CDR2 YDEGEE. The CDR3 covers 17 residues. In DNA form, the CDR3 reads TGTGCCAGCAGCCCCGGGACTAGCGGGGCCTACACAGATACGCAGTATTTT. Amino acid sequence: CASSPGTSGAYTDTQYF.

The genes are TRBV6-5 and TRBJ2-7, with TRBD1 matching 8 bases. This CDR3 is 14 amino acids long. V was pared by 6 bases and J by 3 bases, with 7 bases of the junction left unmatched. In germline, CDR1 is MNHEY, CDR2 SVGAGI. DNA for the CDR3: TGTGCCAGCAGCCTGACAGGGGTGATCTACGAGCAGTACTTC. Its translation: CASSLTGVIYEQYF.

The chain uses TRBV6-1 and TRBJ1-1, with TRBD1 identical over 7 bases. The CDR3 sequence is 14 residues long. Trimming cost V 6 bases and J 5 bases; bases outside gene matches: 9. Per the germline V gene, CDR1 is MNHNS and CDR2 is SASEGT. CDR3 sequence reads: CASRVGQGGTEAFF. CDR3 nucleotides: TGTGCCAGCAGAGTGGGGCAGGGGGGAACTGAAGCTTTCTTT.

V and J are TRBV10-3 and TRBJ1-5; 8 nucleotides align to TRBD1. The CDR3 is 14 residues long. CDR1 ENHRY and CDR2 SYGVKD come from the germline V gene. V was clipped by 6 bases and J by 5 bases; unmatched bases: 6. CDR3 nucleotides: TGTGCCATCAGGGAGGGACAGGAGGATCAGCCCCAGCATTTT. This encodes CAIREGQEDQPQHF.

The chain uses TRBV7-2 and TRBJ2-1; 9 nucleotides align to TRBD1. This CDR3 has 17 amino acids. V shed 0 bases and J 6 bases; nucleotides not matched to a gene: 9. Germline V gene sequence: CDR1 SGHTA, CDR2 FQGNSA. Here the CDR3 DNA reads TGTGCCAGCAGCTTAGCGCCGGGGACAGGGACGGGCAATGAGCAGTTCTTC. Translated, it gives CASSLAPGTGTGNEQFF. Combining the CDR3 with reference TRBV7-2 and TRBJ2-1 gives the whole variable domain GAGVSQSPSNKVTEKGKDVELRCDPISGHTALYWYRQSLGQGLEFLIYFQGNSAPDKSGLPSDRFSAERTGGSVSTLTIQRTQQEDSAVYLCASSLAPGTGTGNEQFFGPGTRLTVL.

The CDR3 region has the DNA TGTGCCAGCAGTGAAGGCCCCACGCGGATCACAGATACGCAGTATTTT. It encodes CASSEGPTRITDTQYF. The rearrangement links TRBV6-1 to TRBJ2-3, with D unclear. The CDR3 sequence is 16 residues long. Germline CDR1 MNHNS, CDR2 SASEGT. The V end lost 1 base, the J end lost 2 bases, and 13 bases lay between the germline ends.

The genes are TRBV11-2 and TRBJ2-2, with 14 bases matching TRBD2. In germline, CDR1 is SGHAT, CDR2 FQNNGV. This CDR3 has 15 residues. V lost 4 bases, J lost 6 bases, and 1 base stayed unmatched. The CDR3 nucleotides are TGTGCCAGCAGCTGGACTAGCGGGGGGCCCGGGGAGCTGTTTTTT. It specifies CASSWTSGGPGELFF.

V is TRBV5-1 and J is TRBJ1-1, with D maybe TRBD1 (5 bases). The CDR3 extends over 13 amino acids. Germline CDR1 reads SGHRS; CDR2 reads YFSETQ. Deletions cut 2 bases from V and 3 bases from J, with 8 bases between. As DNA, the CDR3 is TGCGCCAGCAGCTTCGCGGGGGACACTGAAGCTTTCTTT. Its protein is CASSFAGDTEAFF. The full variable domain, its missing parts supplied by reference TRBV5-1 and TRBJ1-1, is KAGVTQTPRYLIKTRGQQVTLSCSPISGHRSVSWYQQTPGQGLQFLFEYFSETQRNKGNFPGRFSGRQFSNSRSEMNVSTLELGDSALYLCASSFAGDTEAFFGQGTRLTVV.

The chain couples TRBV25-1 to TRBJ1-1, with 7 bases aligning to TRBD1. Germline CDR1 and CDR2: MGHDK and SYGVNS. CDR3 length: 16 amino acids. After removal of 1 base from V and 1 base from J, the junction contained 6 bases not matched to a gene. CDR3 sequence (DNA): TGTGCCAGCAGTGAATGGGGCAGGGGGACGAACACTGAAGCTTTCTTT. Encoded protein: CASSEWGRGTNTEAFF.

The chain recombines TRBV27 with TRBJ2-5; the match to TRBD2 covers 9 bases. Germline-derived CDR1 and CDR2 are MNHEY and SMNVEV (reference sequence). J gave up 9 bases and V 8 bases, and 10 bases lay outside the gene matches. This CDR3 is built from 13 residues. The CDR3: CASGSGGRGAQYF. The CDR3 coding sequence is TGTGCCAGCGGTAGCGGGGGCCGGGGGGCCCAGTACTTC.

In its sample, this clone was seen a few times. The V call is TRBV28, the J call TRBJ2-1; TRBD1 is a possible D gene (6 bases). Trimming took 5 bases from V and 4 from J, leaving 18 bases between them. The CDR3 spans 16 residues. Germline assignment: CDR1 MDHEN and CDR2 SYDVKM. DNA of the CDR3: TGTGCCAGCAGTCGGGCGTGGGGGCCCGGTTACAATGAGCAGTTCTTC. Its translation: CASSRAWGPGYNEQFF.

Only one count was recorded for this clone. The V gene is TRBV7-6, the J gene TRBJ1-3, with D perhaps matching TRBD1 (6 bases). The CDR3 loop spans 14 amino acids. Trimming removed 6 bases at V and 3 bases at J, with 12 bases between. Germline assignment: CDR1 SGHVS and CDR2 FNYEAQ. The CDR3 DNA follows: TGTGCCAGCAGTCCAGGGGCTGTTGGAAACACCATATATTTT. Its translation: CASSPGAVGNTIYF.

The J gene is TRBJ2-3, the V gene TRBV28; the D is unclear. V shed 3 bases and J shed 1 base, with 8 bases lying between them. The germline gives CDR1 MDHEN, CDR2 SYDVKM. This CDR3 region has 14 residues. CDR3 nucleotide sequence: TGTGCCAGCAGTTTCGGAACAGGCACAGATACGCAGTATTTT. Protein product: CASSFGTGTDTQYF.

In its sample, this clone was seen once. This chain uses TRBV5-4 with TRBJ2-3; D might be TRBD1 (5 bases). CDR3 length: 16 residues. With 0 bases removed from V and 4 bases from J, the gap between germline ends came to 15 bases. Germline loops: CDR1 SGHNT, CDR2 YYREEE (reference sequence). The CDR3, as DNA: TGTGCCAGCAGCTTGGCCCAGTCTAGGGGCGCAGATACGCAGTATTTT. Translation: CASSLAQSRGADTQYF. Using reference TRBV5-4 and TRBJ2-3 for the parts outside the CDR3, the full variable domain is ETGVTQSPTHLIKTRGQQVTLRCSSQSGHNTVSWYQQALGQGPQFIFQYYREEENGRGNFPPRFSGLQFPNYSSELNVNALELDDSALYLCASSLAQSRGADTQYFGPGTRLTVL.

V and J are TRBV19 and TRBJ2-2, with unresolved D. This CDR3 comprises 14 residues. V lost 10 bases, J lost 0 bases, and 12 bases lay in between. Germline V gives CDR1 LNHDA, CDR2 SQIVND (reference sequence). CDR3 DNA: TGTGCCACCGAAGCAAGCGCGAACACCGGGGAGCTGTTTTTT. Encoded protein: CATEASANTGELFF.

This clone has only a few counts. The rearrangement uses TRBV7-2 and TRBJ1-1; D remains ambiguous. Trimming took off 6 bases at V and 4 bases at J, with 9 bases between the two ends. Germline V gives CDR1 SGHTA, CDR2 FQGNSA. The CDR3 totals 12 residues. Here the CDR3 DNA reads TGTGCCAGCAGATACGGGAGCACTGAAGCTTTCTTT. Residues: CASRYGSTEAFF.

The rearrangement links TRBV7-9 to TRBJ2-2, with 13 bases identical to TRBD2. The V gene end was trimmed by 5 bases and the J gene end by 5 bases; junction bases not matched to a gene: 8. Per the germline V gene, CDR1 is SEHNR and CDR2 is FQNEAQ (reference sequence). The CDR3 sequence is 17 residues long. CDR3 nucleotide sequence: TGTGCCAGCAGCCCGATGGGACTAGCGGGGTCGACCGGGGAGCTGTTTTTT. Translation: CASSPMGLAGSTGELFF.

The chain has TRBV2 and TRBJ2-5; 10 bases are shared with TRBD2. Unmatched junction bases numbered 2, after V lost 6 bases and J lost 1 base. Germline V CDR1 and CDR2: SNHLY, FYNNEI. This CDR3 region has 14 residues. The CDR3 DNA reads TGTGCCAGCAGCCGGACTAGCGGCCAAGAGACCCAGTACTTC. This translates into CASSRTSGQETQYF.